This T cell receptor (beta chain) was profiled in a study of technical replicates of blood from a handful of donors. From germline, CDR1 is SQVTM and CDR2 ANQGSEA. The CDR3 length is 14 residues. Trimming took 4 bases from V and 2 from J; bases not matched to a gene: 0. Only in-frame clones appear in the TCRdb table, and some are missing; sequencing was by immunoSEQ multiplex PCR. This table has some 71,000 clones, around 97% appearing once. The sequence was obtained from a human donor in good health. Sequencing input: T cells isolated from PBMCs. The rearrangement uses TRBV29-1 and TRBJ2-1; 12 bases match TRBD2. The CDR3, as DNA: TGCAGCGTTGGGACTAGCGGGGCCTACAATGAGCAGTTCTTC. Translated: CSVGTSGAYNEQFF.